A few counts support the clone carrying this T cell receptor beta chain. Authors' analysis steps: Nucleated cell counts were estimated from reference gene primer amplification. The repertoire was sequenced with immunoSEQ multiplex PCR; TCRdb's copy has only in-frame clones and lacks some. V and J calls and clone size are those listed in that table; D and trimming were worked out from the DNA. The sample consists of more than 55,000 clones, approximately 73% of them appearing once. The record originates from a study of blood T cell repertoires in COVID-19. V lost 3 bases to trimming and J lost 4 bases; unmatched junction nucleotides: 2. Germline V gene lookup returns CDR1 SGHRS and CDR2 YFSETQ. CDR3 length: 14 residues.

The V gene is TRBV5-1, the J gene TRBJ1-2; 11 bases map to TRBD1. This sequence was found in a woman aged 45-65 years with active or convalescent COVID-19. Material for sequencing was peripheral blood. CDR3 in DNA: TGCGCCAGCAGCTGGACAGGGGGCGGCTATGGCTACACCTTC. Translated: CASSWTGGGYGYTF. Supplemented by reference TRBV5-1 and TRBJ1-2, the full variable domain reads KAGVTQTPRYLIKTRGQQVTLSCSPISGHRSVSWYQQTPGQGLQFLFEYFSETQRNKGNFPGRFSGRQFSNSRSEMNVSTLELGDSALYLCASSWTGGGYGYTFGSGTRLTVV.